This T cell receptor (beta chain) was identified in a study of cytomegalovirus exposure and HLA in healthy donors (dated by TCRdb to 2016 to 2017). Looking at the study overall: In an earlier analysis of approximately 500 of the donors, about 270 Gb of sequence data and 120 million or so unique TCR beta sequences from 150 million to 200 million T cells were reported. An earlier analysis of roughly 600 of the donors used high-throughput TCR beta sequencing to judge whether each TCR beta V gene segment behaved as functional or pseudogenic. The number of donors typed differed by locus, with 629-630 for A, B, C, DRB1 and DQB1, around 500 for DQA1, 600 to 610 for DPA1, and 450 to 480 for DPB1. About 280 gigabases of sequencing data and about 92 million unique TCR sequences made up an early release that covered approximately 620 HLA-typed donors. A separate validation cohort of roughly 110 different subjects was used in addition to the roughly 700-subject first cohort. The study aimed to test whether cataloging public T cell receptors could reveal signatures of past pathogen exposure. Several DR-DQ haplotypes were treated as single units for association and clustering because of strong linkage in the cohort. Using immunosequencing, the study profiled T cell repertoires from fewer than 700 subjects and related those repertoires to cytomegalovirus serostatus. Alongside the repertoire data, information on donor age, sex, ethnicity and CMV serostatus was compiled. In a later analysis, previously published TCR beta repertoires from 550 to 750 donors were re-analyzed and high-resolution HLA genotyping was added so that TCR occurrence patterns could be studied. Of the 300 to 500 genotyped donors, roughly 76% were placed in the genetic ancestry cluster associated with self-reported Caucasian donors. Every repertoire in the discovery cohort had been generated on one and the same sequencing platform. The study combined high-throughput TCR immunosequencing, statistical association of individual TCRs with disease status, and machine learning to predict cytomegalovirus infection status. Among 300 to 500 genotyped donors of the cohort, an average of approximately 240,000 unique TCR beta nucleotide sequences was sequenced per donor, of which 15% to 20% were non-productive. Class I and class II HLA loci were covered by the typing at four-digit resolution. In the later analysis, no new phenotypic data were used to find candidate immune exposures; instead, reliance was placed on TCR beta sequences and their occurrence across donors. A later genetic analysis took genome-wide SNP genotypes for 398 of the 666 donors and used that subset as a discovery cohort. Points the paper makes about the study in general: Because the 87-base-pair reads could not distinguish some IMGT-functional V segments, including TRBV6-2 and TRBV6-3, those segments were excluded. Most TCR sequences were observed very rarely across donors, whereas some public TCRs were present in many individuals. The study gave a list of about 160 TCR beta chains associated with cytomegalovirus. Specific HLA alleles were associated with some 15,000 TCR beta sequences at a false discovery rate of 0.05 in a later analysis. The authors suggested that the approach could potentially be extended to other disease states and immunological phenotypes. A later analysis found that most CMV-associated TCR beta chains appeared HLA-restricted, with HLA associations seemingly driven largely by CMV exposure. Strong co-occurrence of HLA alleles, especially DR and DQ, made assigning TCR associations to individual alleles difficult. The only immune exposure information available for the cohort was CMV serostatus. Sequencing depth was assumed to be roughly uniform across donors in the presence/absence analyses, though that assumption may not hold. Linkage disequilibrium might explain the correlated functional status among segregating V segments, but an unknown experimental factor could not be excluded. In a later analysis, HLA-associated TCR beta chains showed more clonal expansion and lower generation probabilities than non-associated chains that were equally common. A later genetic analysis reported fewer N-insertions in productive TCRs among donors in an Asian-associated ancestry cluster than the roughly 620-donor mean. The earlier analysis of 587 of the donors excluded approximately 15 rarely observed V segments, including chromosome 9 orphons, because counts were too low. A few of the identified cytomegalovirus-associated TCR beta chains were confirmed in vitro to be specific for cytomegalovirus antigens. Because HLA typing was missing for some donors at each locus, association tests included only the typed subset. A cluster of highly shared sequence variants was judged likely to represent a technical artifact of the sequencing pipeline. A further reported finding was that TCR beta sequences accurately predicted the HLA-A and HLA-B alleles for most subjects in the first cohort. This cohort had only TCR beta chains sequenced, and the lack of alpha or paired-chain data limited which features could be detected. In a later analysis, TCR association rates were found to vary across HLA loci, with the most associated TCRs seen for DRB1 alleles and the fewest for HLA-C alleles. According to a later analysis, parvovirus B19, influenza, CMV and Epstein-Barr virus appeared linked to several top co-occurrence clusters. Broadly in line with IMGT annotations, most TCR beta V segments showed up in productive rearrangements about 87% or about 30% of the time in an earlier analysis of a few hundred of the donors. In a later genetic analysis, a missense DCLRE1C variant was associated with V-gene and J-gene trimming of TCR beta chains, and the association was replicated in an independent cohort. Cytomegalovirus status was reported to be diagnosed by the classifier with high specificity and sensitivity in both the original and validation cohorts.

Library creation used the immunoSEQ multiplex PCR assay. The multiplex PCR relied on a mix of 60 forward primers for TCR Vbeta segments and 13 reverse primers for TCR Jbeta segments. Amplification of the CDR3 region of rearranged TCR beta genes was performed with a multiplex PCR assay on genomic DNA. On the Illumina HiSeq System, the amplified TCR beta libraries were sequenced as 87-base-pair reads. Turning to the authors' computational methods: Across the 670 or so repertoires, a later analysis counted some 81 million unique TCR beta chains, some 11 million of which were shared by at least two donors. Raw reads were error-corrected and collapsed into unique sequences by a nearest-neighbor algorithm in which closely related sequences were merged to remove PCR and sequencing errors. To assign V, D and J gene segments, CDR3 sequences were aligned to IMGT reference sequences. For a sequence to be retained, a match of at least six nucleotides was required to both a V gene segment and a J gene segment. A rearrangement was called productive if the CDR3 had no stop codons and remained in frame with V and J, and every other rearrangement was called non-productive. CDR3 was defined by IMGT convention, running from the second conserved V-encoded cysteine to the conserved J-encoded phenylalanine. The earlier analysis of about 570 of the donors excluded any sequence lacking an unambiguous match to a single V gene segment. In an earlier analysis of roughly 600 of the donors, a V segment was called functional when productive rearrangements were above 56.7%, and segregating when the standard deviation between donors exceeded 5%. A statistical classification framework was built to diagnose cytomegalovirus status from the catalog of TCR beta chain sequences. V and J gene assignment, in a later analysis, came from comparing TCR nucleotide sequences with IMGT/GENE-DB human TR gene sequences. Using the TCRdist pipeline, a later analysis assigned CDR3 sequences along with most-parsimonious VDJ recombination scenarios. In a later analysis, each TCR beta chain was defined by its CDR3 amino acid sequence together with its V-gene family, and reads without a unique V-gene family were excluded. In a later analysis, approximately 640 highly shared, low-generation-probability nucleotide sequences were removed to address suspected cross-contamination and a sequencing artifact. For each public chain, a later analysis derived a clonal expansion index from normalized ranks of inferred template counts within each repertoire. In a later analysis, generation probabilities were computed with a VDJ recombination model fitted to out-of-frame rearrangements, and the resulting probabilities were checked against IGoR. In a later analysis, hypergeometric tests were used to score TCR-TCR, TCR-HLA and TCR-CMV co-occurrence, with a repertoire-size bias correction applied to TCR pairs. A later analysis estimated false discovery rates by permuting HLA or CMV assignments 20 times. In a later analysis, co-occurring TCRs were grouped using DBSCAN, and TCRdist sequence similarity was added for clustering within HLA-allele-positive subsets. Repertoires with fewer than 30,000 or more than 120,000 public chains were left out of co-occurrence clustering, as were a handful of repertoires with anomalous nucleotide sharing. TCRdb provides this immuneACCESS table in a form limited to in-frame rearrangements. Some clones are lacking; in checked studies, under half of them reflect an unresolved V gene, and why the rest are absent is not known. That table furnishes V, J and clone size, whereas the DNA furnished D and trimming. This sample is represented by 150,000 to 200,000 clones; around 90% of them were singletons. Of the sample, around 1.5% is held by the ten largest clones.

For this clone: Its cognate antigen has yet to be identified. One base away there is no much larger clone; base qualities are not given.

V gives up 7 bases and J gives up 4 bases, and the segment between their germline ends measures 16 bases. For CDR1 and CDR2, the germline V gene lists MDHEN and SYDVKM. Including the terminal cysteine and phenylalanine, the CDR3 comprises 14 residues. This entry keeps only the CDR3 DNA: 42 bases, framed from base 1. In total, approximately 610 healthy bone marrow donors made up the cohort. At the time of sampling, all cohort members were nominally healthy, though unrecorded immune exposures were likely present. The donor was CMV seronegative and belonged to the group of more than 300 seronegative cohort members. Every donor gave a peripheral blood sample, and the peripheral blood mononuclear cells from that sample were used for TCR beta sequencing. The Qiagen DNeasy Blood Extraction Kit was used to extract genomic DNA from the blood cell samples.

Specimen: PBMCs. The chain employs TRBV28 and TRBJ1-2, with the D gene call left open. This TCR derives from a woman between 18 and 29 years old in good health and CMV-seronegative. The CDR3 amino acid sequence is: CASTSQQIPYGYTF. The sequenced DNA is TGTGCCAGCACCTCCCAACAGATTCCCTATGGCTACACCTTC.